This section outlines one TCR beta chain sequence together with its context. This specimen comes from a study of identifying expanded T cells in peripheral blood. Produced via immunoSEQ multiplex PCR; TCRdb's table is partial and in-frame only. The sample lists about 91,000 clones; 85% to 90% were seen once. The CDR3 consists of 14 residues. V gave up 5 bases and J gave up 3 bases, with 13 bases separating them. Germline V lookup: CDR1 SGHTA, CDR2 FQGNSA. The chain combines TRBV7-2 with TRBJ1-1; D ambiguous. The receptor was isolated from a person aged 18 to 70 in good health. Sequenced input: blood. This CDR3 reads CASSRRRTDTEAFF. The CDR3 bases are TGTGCCAGCAGCAGAAGGAGAACTGACACTGAAGCTTTCTTT.